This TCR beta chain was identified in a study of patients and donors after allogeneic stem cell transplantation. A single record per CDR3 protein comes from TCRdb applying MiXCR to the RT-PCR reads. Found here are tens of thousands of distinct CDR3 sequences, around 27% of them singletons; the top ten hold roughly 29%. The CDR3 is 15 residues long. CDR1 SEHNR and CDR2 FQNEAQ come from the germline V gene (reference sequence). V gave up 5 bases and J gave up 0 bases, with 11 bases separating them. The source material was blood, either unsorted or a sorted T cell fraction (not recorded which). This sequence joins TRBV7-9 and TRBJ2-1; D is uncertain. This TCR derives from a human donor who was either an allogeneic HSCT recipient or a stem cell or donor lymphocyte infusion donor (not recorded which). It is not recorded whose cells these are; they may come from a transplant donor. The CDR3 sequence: CASSGTASSYNEQFF. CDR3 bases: TGTGCCAGCAGCGGAACAGCTAGCTCCTACAATGAGCAGTTCTTC.